These T cell receptor beta chains were read from a single sample in a study of CD8+ T cells in alopecia areata. Assay used: immunoSEQ multiplex PCR; TCRdb lists only in-frame clones, some missing. The sample lists 150,000 to 200,000 clones, roughly 53% seen once, with over 9.5% in the top ten. The specimen was CD8+ T cells sorted from blood, collected at week 24, from a patient treated with tofacitinib. These receptors all come from a human donor with alopecia areata. Both conserved end residues are part of each CDR3. A D gene is named only where the DNA matches it firmly. Clone size is stated in some rows and not others, as once, few, many or a class when expanded.

15 | TRBJ2-7 | TRBD1 | TRBV27 | once | TGTGCCAGCAGTTTTTCCGGACAGGGTTGGTACGAGCAGTACTTC | CASSFSGQGWYEQYF
14 | TRBJ2-3 | - | TRBV4-1 | - | TGCGCCAGCAGCCAAGCAATTAGCACAGATACGCAGTATTTT | CASSQAISTDTQYF
13 | TRBJ1-1 | - | TRBV15 | - | TGTGCCACCAGCAGTGGGGGGCTCACTGAAGCTTTCTTT | CATSSGGLTEAFF
16 | TRBJ2-7 | TRBD1 | TRBV5-6 | - | TGTGCCAGCAGCTTGCGGGGACAGGGGGCAATGTACGAGCAGTACTTC | CASSLRGQGAMYEQYF
15 | TRBJ1-5 | - | TRBV2 | - | TGTGCCAGCAGTGAAGTAGGGGATAGCAATCAGCCCCAGCATTTT | CASSEVGDSNQPQHF
17 | TRBJ1-2 | - | TRBV29-1 | - | TGCAGCGTTGCACGTGCTTTCGTTGGGATACCTAACTATGGCTACACCTTC | CSVARAFVGIPNYGYTF
11 | TRBJ2-1 | TRBD1 | TRBV27 | - | TGTGCCTCACAGGGGGCTATTGAGCAGTTCTTC | CASQGAIEQFF
16 | TRBJ1-2 | - | TRBV7-9 | once | TGTGCCAGCAGCTTCCGGACAGAGACCTATACAGATGGCTACACCTTC | CASSFRTETYTDGYTF
12 | TRBJ2-7 | - | TRBV5-6 | few | TGTGCCAGCAGCTTGTCCCCATCCCTCCAGTACTTC | CASSLSPSLQYF
14 | TRBJ1-2 | TRBD1 | TRBV18 | - | TGTGCCAGCTCACGGCGGGACAGGCATTATGGCTACACCTTC | CASSRRDRHYGYTF
15 | TRBJ2-1 | - | TRBV25-1 | - | TGTGCCAGCAGTGATCCCGTTCGCTCCTACAATGAGCAGTTCTTC | CASSDPVRSYNEQFF
12 | TRBJ2-1 | - | TRBV30 | - | TGTGCCTGGAGTCCCCAGGGCAATGAGCAGTTCTTC | CAWSPQGNEQFF
12 | TRBJ1-1 | - | TRBV5-6 | - | TGTGCCAGCAGCTTGGTCGACACTGAAGCTTTCTTT | CASSLVDTEAFF
13 | TRBJ2-1 | - | TRBV27 | once | TGTGCCAGCCCCACAATCGGGAAAAGTGAGCAGTTCTTC | CASPTIGKSEQFF
11 | TRBJ2-5 | - | TRBV6-5 | few | TGTGCCAGCACCCTCGAGGAGACCCAGTACTTC | CASTLEETQYF
14 | TRBJ2-1 | TRBD2 | TRBV6-5 | - | TGTGCCAGCAATGTAGCGGGGGGGCAACAAGAGCAGTTCTTC | CASNVAGGQQEQFF
14 | TRBJ2-1 | - | TRBV15 | few | TGTGCCACCAGCAGAAATGGCCTACACAATGAGCAGTTCTTC | CATSRNGLHNEQFF
12 | TRBJ1-1 | - | TRBV11-3 | - | TGTGCCAGCAGGATCGGGGGTACTGAAGCTTTCTTT | CASRIGGTEAFF
13 | TRBJ2-1 | - | TRBV29-1 | - | TGCAGCGTTGACAGGCCATCCTACAATGAGCAGTTCTTC | CSVDRPSYNEQFF
13 | TRBJ2-5 | - | TRBV13 | - | TGTGCCAGCAGCTTAGGAAACAAAGAGACCCAGTACTTC | CASSLGNKETQYF
13 | TRBJ2-7 | - | TRBV7-9 | - | TGTGCCAGCAGTCCGGGGGGCGCGTACGAGCAGTACTTC | CASSPGGAYEQYF
13 | TRBJ2-3 | - | TRBV29-1 | few | TGCAGCGTTGAGCCCGTGGACCGGGATACGCAGTATTTT | CSVEPVDRDTQYF
13 | TRBJ1-5 | - | TRBV6-1 | once | TGTGCCAGCTTCCCCAGGGAGGGTCAGCCCCAGCATTTT | CASFPREGQPQHF
15 | TRBJ1-2 | - | TRBV29-1 | few | TGCAGCGTTGAAGCGGGCGGGTTGGAACCCTATGGCTACACCTTC | CSVEAGGLEPYGYTF
12 | TRBJ2-1 | - | TRBV7-9 | - | TGTGCCAGCAGCTTATTAAACAATGAGCAGTTCTTC | CASSLLNNEQFF
12 | TRBJ1-1 | - | TRBV2 | - | TGTGCCAGCGCGACGGAAAACACTGAAGCTTTCTTT | CASATENTEAFF
16 | TRBJ1-6 | - | TRBV5-1 | - | TGCGCCAGCAGCTTGGAGGGGAAAGGACGTAATTCACCCCTCCACTTT | CASSLEGKGRNSPLHF
13 | TRBJ2-1 | TRBD1 | TRBV5-6 | - | TGTGCCAGCAGCTTTGGGACAGACAATGAGCAGTTCTTC | CASSFGTDNEQFF
16 | TRBJ2-1 | - | TRBV4-1 | few | TGCGCCAGCAGCCAAGATCTTTGGGGACTTTACAATGAGCAGTTCTTC | CASSQDLWGLYNEQFF
16 | TRBJ1-4 | - | TRBV7-9 | - | TGTGCCAGCAGCTCCGCGGACATATCAACTAATGAAAAACTGTTTTTT | CASSSADISTNEKLFF
15 | TRBJ1-2 | - | TRBV13 | - | TGTGCCAGCAGCTCGGACAGAATGGGCCGCTATGGCTACACCTTC | CASSSDRMGRYGYTF
15 | TRBJ1-6 | - | TRBV7-9 | - | TGTGCCAGCAGCGATACCAGTGGGGGCCGGTCACCCCTCCACTTT | CASSDTSGGRSPLHF
18 | TRBJ1-3 | TRBD1 | TRBV4-2 | - | TGTGCCAGCAGCCAAGAACAGGGGGGCGAGAACTCTGGAAACACCATATATTTT | CASSQEQGGENSGNTIYF
14 | TRBJ2-1 | - | TRBV29-1 | few | TGCAGCGCCTACAGGGATCCCTCCTACAATGAGCAGTTCTTC | CSAYRDPSYNEQFF
15 | TRBJ2-2 | TRBD1 | TRBV5-6 | - | TGTGCCAGCAGCCCACCCGACAGGGACACCGGGGAGCTGTTTTTT | CASSPPDRDTGELFF
16 | TRBJ2-7 | - | TRBV15 | - | TGTGCCACCAGCAGAGACCTGGGAGACCTCTCCTACGAGCAGTACTTC | CATSRDLGDLSYEQYF
16 | TRBJ1-5 | - | TRBV5-1 | - | TGCGCCAGCAGCCCGCTAGCAGGAAGAGGCAATCAGCCCCAGCATTTT | CASSPLAGRGNQPQHF
12 | TRBJ2-5 | - | TRBV29-1 | - | TGCAGCGTGGTTGACAGGCAAGAGACCCAGTACTTC | CSVVDRQETQYF
14 | TRBJ1-2 | - | TRBV11-2 | - | TGTGCCAGCCACACATCCGGGGGCGGCTATGGCTACACCTTC | CASHTSGGGYGYTF
13 | TRBJ2-7 | - | TRBV13 | - | TGTGCCAGCAGCTCACTATCGGCCTACGAGCAGTACTTC | CASSSLSAYEQYF
13 | TRBJ1-2 | - | TRBV30 | - | TGTGCCTGGAGTTGGGGGGCGAACTATGGCTACACCTTC | CAWSWGANYGYTF
15 | TRBJ2-2 | TRBD2 | TRBV27 | - | TGTGCCAGCAGTTATGGCGGGGGGGCCACCGGGGAGCTGTTTTTT | CASSYGGGATGELFF
17 | TRBJ2-5 | TRBD2 | TRBV5-1 | - | TGCGCCATCGGAGCGCCCGGGACTAGCGGGGGGCGAGAGACCCAGTACTTC | CAIGAPGTSGGRETQYF
14 | TRBJ2-2 | - | TRBV13 | - | TGTGCCAGCAGCCAGGGACCGAACACCGGGGAGCTGTTTTTT | CASSQGPNTGELFF
13 | TRBJ2-1 | TRBD2 | TRBV29-1 | few | TGCAGCGTTGACGGGGGGACCATCAATGAGCAGTTCTTC | CSVDGGTINEQFF
14 | TRBJ2-7 | TRBD1 | TRBV14 | - | TGTGCCAGCAGCCAATTTACAGGGGGTTTTGAGCAGTACTTC | CASSQFTGGFEQYF
14 | TRBJ2-7 | - | TRBV5-6 | - | TGTGCCAGCAGCTTCGGGACGGCTTCCTACGAGCAGTACTTC | CASSFGTASYEQYF
19 | TRBJ2-6 | - | TRBV5-4 | - | TGTGCCAGCAGCTACCAAACGTGGACCTCCCGGCCTGGGGCCAACGTCCTGACTTTC | CASSYQTWTSRPGANVLTF
13 | TRBJ2-3 | - | TRBV4-1 | - | TGCGCCAGCAGCCACAGACTAGAGGATACGCAGTATTTT | CASSHRLEDTQYF
16 | TRBJ1-2 | - | TRBV2 | - | TGTGCCAGCAGTCAGACAACCACTGACGCTAACTATGGCTACACCTTC | CASSQTTTDANYGYTF
14 | TRBJ2-2 | - | TRBV6-5 | - | TGTGCCAGCAAACAGGGACAACTCACCGGGGAGCTGTTTTTT | CASKQGQLTGELFF
12 | TRBJ2-7 | - | TRBV12-5 | few | TGTGCTAGTGGTTTGGTAACCTACGAGCAGTACTTC | CASGLVTYEQYF
12 | TRBJ2-2 | - | TRBV30 | - | TGTGCCGGACGCTATGGTACCGGGGAGCTGTTTTTT | CAGRYGTGELFF
15 | TRBJ2-5 | - | TRBV15 | - | TGTGCCACCAGCAGAGAACAGGGTTTATTAGAGACCCAGTACTTC | CATSREQGLLETQYF
14 | TRBJ2-7 | TRBD1 | TRBV13 | - | TGTGCCAGCAGCAAACGGACAGGGGGCTACGAGCAGTACTTC | CASSKRTGGYEQYF
13 | TRBJ1-1 | TRBD1 | TRBV7-6 | - | TGTGCCAGCAGCTTAGGGACAGGGAAGGGTGCTTTCTTT | CASSLGTGKGAFF
17 | TRBJ1-5 | - | TRBV4-2 | - | TGTGCCAGCAGCCAACTCAGCAATACAGGACTCAATCAGCCCCAGCATTTT | CASSQLSNTGLNQPQHF
13 | TRBJ1-1 | TRBD1 | TRBV13 | - | TGTGCCAGCAGCACAGGGGGGAGGACTGAAGCTTTCTTT | CASSTGGRTEAFF
17 | TRBJ1-2 | TRBD1 | TRBV27 | - | TGTGCCAGCAGTTTATCTTTGGGACAGCCTGTTGACTATGGCTACACCTTC | CASSLSLGQPVDYGYTF
13 | TRBJ2-7 | - | TRBV29-1 | few | TGCAGCGTAGGGACCCCAGACTCCTACGAGCAGTACTTC | CSVGTPDSYEQYF